The 17 T cell receptor beta chains given below trace back to one sample, sequenced in a study of graft-versus-host responses after intestinal transplantation. TCRdb's table, derived via immunoSEQ multiplex PCR, lists solely in-frame clones and lacks some. Among tens of thousands of clones, about 45% were seen once, and the ten largest hold more than 1.2%. Each mixed lymphocyte reaction held around 200,000 CFSE-labeled responders and around 200,000 irradiated violet-dye-labeled stimulators. Sample: alloreactive CD8+ T cells from a mixed lymphocyte reaction culture, taken before transplantation. Indicated subset: CFSE-low proliferating T cells sorted from approximately six-day pre-transplant mixed lymphocyte reaction (GvH or HvG direction). The receptors were sampled from a human patient who was an organ donor for intestinal transplantation.

The V and J genes are TRBV10-3 and TRBJ2-1, with a weak D call TRBD2 (5 bases). The CDR3 is 16 residues long. Germline-derived CDR1 and CDR2 are ENHRY and SYGVKD. V lost 3 bases and J lost 4, with 16 bases in between. This CDR3 reads CAISDRGIQIYNEQFF. For the CDR3, the DNA is TGTGCCATCAGTGACCGGGGTATTCAGATATACAATGAGCAGTTCTTC.

The CDR3 DNA sequence: TGTGCCAGCAGCTTACTCCAAAGCTCCTACGAGCAGTACTTC. This codes for CASSLLQSSYEQYF. The genes are TRBV7-8 and TRBJ2-7, with D uncertain. The CDR3 runs to 14 residues. V lost 2 bases to trimming and J lost 0 bases, with 8 bases between them. Germline V gives CDR1 SGHVS, CDR2 FQNEAQ.

The chain links TRBV9 to TRBJ2-7, with 12 nucleotides matching TRBD2. Germline V gives CDR1 SGDLS, CDR2 YYNGEE. The V and J ends lost 0 bases and 4 bases, in that order; junction bases with no gene match: 5. This CDR3 region has 16 residues. CDR3 sequence reads: CASSVGLAGDGYEQYF. The CDR3, as DNA: TGTGCCAGCAGCGTAGGACTAGCGGGAGACGGATACGAGCAGTACTTC.

The rearrangement joins TRBV4-1 to TRBJ2-2; unclear D gene. V was shortened by 7 bases and J by 1 base, with 7 bases between the two germline ends. The CDR3 has 13 residues. Looked up from germline, CDR1 is MGHRA and CDR2 is YSYEKL. In nucleotides, the CDR3 is TGCGCCAGCATGGGGTGGAACACCGGGGAGCTGTTTTTT. It translates to CASMGWNTGELFF.

The V gene is TRBV11-2, the J gene TRBJ2-3; D might be TRBD2 (6 bases). V lost 3 bases, J lost 3 bases, and 13 bases lay in between. The CDR3 sequence is 15 residues long. In germline, CDR1 is SGHAT, CDR2 FQNNGV. The CDR3 is CASSFSGYTTDTQYF. The CDR3 DNA sequence: TGTGCCAGCAGCTTTAGCGGATATACAACAGATACGCAGTATTTT.

In this sample, this clone turned up a few times. The rearrangement links TRBV19 to TRBJ2-4; TRBD1 aligns across 7 bases. The ends lost 6 bases at V and 12 bases at J; junction bases unmatched: 14. The CDR3 has 14 amino acids. CDR1 and CDR2 from the germline V gene are LNHDA and SQIVND (reference sequence). The CDR3 spells CASSTTGPGLGQYF. CDR3 in DNA: TGTGCCAGTAGCACGACAGGGCCGGGCCTAGGTCAGTACTTC. Full variable domain (remainder filled in from reference TRBV19 and TRBJ2-4): DGGITQSPKYLFRKEGQNVTLSCEQNLNHDAMYWYRQDPGQGLRLIYYSQIVNDFQKGDIAEGYSVSREKKESFPLTVTSAQKNPTAFYLCASSTTGPGLGQYFGAGTRLSVL.

The table lists this clone with a few counts. The V and J genes are TRBV7-2 and TRBJ1-1; unclear D gene. This CDR3 region has 14 residues. Per the germline V gene, CDR1 is SGHTA and CDR2 is FQGNSA. Trimming removed 4 bases from V and 3 bases from J, with 12 bases in between. Here the CDR3 reads CASSSLALYTEAFF. For the CDR3, the DNA is TGTGCCAGCAGCTCATTGGCCCTATACACTGAAGCTTTCTTT.

This clone was found a few times. This sequence joins TRBV29-1 and TRBJ1-2; 8 bases are shared with TRBD1. V lost 5 bases to trimming and J lost 4 bases; unmatched junction nucleotides: 3. The CDR3 runs to 12 residues. Germline CDR1 is SQVTM and CDR2 is ANQGSEA. This chain's CDR3 is CSVTGQAYGYTF. The DNA for the CDR3 is TGCAGCGTTACGGGACAGGCCTATGGCTACACCTTC. Variable domain in full (rest from reference TRBV29-1 and TRBJ1-2): SAVISQKPSRDICQRGTSLTIQCQVDSQVTMMFWYRQQPGQSLTLIATANQGSEATYESGFVIDKFPISRPNLTFSTLTVSNMSPEDSSIYLCSVTGQAYGYTFGSGTRLTVV.

This clone was seen a handful of times. The rearrangement joins TRBV30 to TRBJ1-3; D is undetermined. V lost 3 bases to trimming and J lost 6 bases, with 6 bases between them. Germline-derived CDR1 and CDR2 are GTSNPN and SVGIG (reference sequence). CDR3 length: 11 amino acids. CDR3: CAWSLTNTIYF. The CDR3 coding sequence is TGTGCCTGGAGCCTAACAAACACCATATATTTT.

This sequence joins TRBV6-5 and TRBJ1-2, with a weak D call TRBD1 (5 bases). Germline lookup yields CDR1 MNHEY and CDR2 SVGAGI. CDR3 size: 15 residues. Trimming left V 6 bases short and J 7 bases short, with 21 bases between. CDR3 loop: CASSPNGGGSAGYTF. The CDR3, as DNA: TGTGCCAGCAGCCCAAACGGTGGGGGGTCTGCTGGCTACACCTTC.

The rearrangement links TRBV7-2 to TRBJ2-3; TRBD2 agrees at 7 bases. V gave up 1 base and J gave up 3 bases; unmatched junction bases: 4. The CDR3 totals 15 residues. CDR1 and CDR2 (germline): SGHTA, FQGNSA. The CDR3 DNA reads TGTGCCAGCAGCTTAGAACTAGCGCTTACAGATACGCAGTATTTT. Translated: CASSLELALTDTQYF.

The V gene is TRBV19, the J gene TRBJ1-1; D possibly corresponds to TRBD1 (5 bases). Germline V gene sequence: CDR1 LNHDA, CDR2 SQIVND (reference sequence). Trimming took off 4 bases at V and 2 bases at J, with 11 bases between the two ends. The CDR3 has 14 amino acids. The CDR3 sequence: CASSTGLLNTEAFF. CDR3 sequence (DNA): TGTGCCAGTAGTACGGGACTCTTAAACACTGAAGCTTTCTTT. Supplemented by reference TRBV19 and TRBJ1-1, the full variable domain reads DGGITQSPKYLFRKEGQNVTLSCEQNLNHDAMYWYRQDPGQGLRLIYYSQIVNDFQKGDIAEGYSVSREKKESFPLTVTSAQKNPTAFYLCASSTGLLNTEAFFGQGTRLTVV.

The chain combines TRBV30 with TRBJ1-5; no firm D call. Trimming took off 0 bases at V and 8 bases at J, with 17 bases between the two ends. The CDR3 has 15 amino acids. Germline V CDR1 and CDR2: GTSNPN, SVGIG (reference sequence). The CDR3 nucleotides read TGTGCCTGGAGTGTACCCCTGGCGCTGGAGAAGCCCCAGCATTTT. Translated: CAWSVPLALEKPQHF.

This chain joins TRBV6-5 and TRBJ1-1; D unclear. CDR1 is MNHEY, CDR2 SVGAGI, per germline. The CDR3 extends over 12 amino acids. Trimming left V 5 bases short and J 3 bases short, with 7 bases between. The CDR3 is CASSTEDTEAFF. CDR3 nucleotides: TGTGCCAGCAGTACCGAGGACACTGAAGCTTTCTTT.

This clone was found a few times. The gene calls are TRBV6-1 and TRBJ1-5, with D hard to call. The ends were cut back, 2 bases at V and 4 bases at J, with 9 bases in the middle. This CDR3 region has 14 residues. Germline-derived CDR1 and CDR2 are MNHNS and SASEGT. Here the CDR3 DNA reads TGTGCCAGCAGTGAATGGGTGGGAAATCAGCCCCAGCATTTT. This encodes CASSEWVGNQPQHF.

V gene TRBV15 combines with J gene TRBJ2-1, with D perhaps matching TRBD2 (5 bases). The length of the CDR3 is 16 residues. The germline gives CDR1 LNHNV, CDR2 YYDKDF (reference sequence). V lost 1 base and J 2 bases, leaving 12 bases between the germline ends. The CDR3 loop reads CATSRASGYTYNEQFF. Here the CDR3 DNA reads TGTGCCACCAGCAGAGCCTCGGGATACACCTACAATGAGCAGTTCTTC. Filled out from reference TRBV15 and TRBJ2-1, the complete variable domain reads DAMVIQNPRYQVTQFGKPVTLSCSQTLNHNVMYWYQQKSSQAPKLLFHYYDKDFNNEADTPDNFQSRRPNTSFCFLDIRSPGLGDTAMYLCATSRASGYTYNEQFFGPGTRLTVL.

V is TRBV5-3 and J is TRBJ2-4, with TRBD1 identical over 7 bases. TRBV5-3 falls under the ORF class, with uncertain function. V lost 3 bases to trimming and J lost 2 bases; unmatched junction nucleotides: 11. CDR3 length equals 17 residues. CDR3 region: CARSCRDSLYTKNIQYF. CDR3 coding DNA: TGTGCCAGAAGCTGCCGGGACAGTCTGTATACCAAAAACATTCAGTACTTC.